This T cell receptor (beta chain) was sequenced during a study of T-cell memory formation after mild COVID-19. General observations from the study: Pre-infection memory contained some responding clones, which suggested that cross-reactive memory had joined.

Constant-segment primers were used for 5'RACE, and the resulting TCR alpha and TCR beta cDNA libraries carried sample barcodes and UMIs. In TCRdb, the 5' RACE reads were re-called with MiXCR into one record per CDR3 protein. The sample holds about 140,000 distinct CDR3 sequences, almost 25% seen once. There are a few counts of this clonotype. The antigen is not known. V trimming: 6 bases; J trimming: 6 bases; junction bases outside the gene matches: 11. Germline assignment: CDR1 SGHVS and CDR2 FQNEAQ. This CDR3 contains 17 residues. This clonotype originated in an adult woman who had mild COVID-19 (a few samples of this study predate the infection). Cell type and time point are not known. The chain joins TRBV7-8 to TRBJ2-3, with TRBD2 matching over 14 bases. What was sequenced was PBMCs or a T cell subset sorted from them (not recorded which). CDR3 coding DNA: TGTGCCAGCAGTCCCCGACTAGCGGGGGGGCCGTGGGATACGCAGTATTTT. It encodes CASSPRLAGGPWDTQYF.